This passage covers 18 T cell receptor beta chains from one sample sequenced in a study of cytomegalovirus exposure and HLA in healthy donors (dated by TCRdb to 2015 to 2018). Library creation used the immunoSEQ multiplex PCR assay. For the multiplex PCR, a mixture combining 60 forward primers for TCR Vbeta segments and 13 reverse primers for TCR Jbeta segments was used. TCRdb re-hosts the immuneACCESS table, in-frame sequences only. Its copies lack some clones; in the studies checked, an unresolved V gene accounts for under half of them, and the cause for the rest is not known. Across this sample there are 150,000 to 200,000 clones, with around 80% seen only once. The ten largest clones capture 4% to 4.5% of the sample. The sample comprised PBMCs. These receptors were collected from a woman in her thirties in good health and CMV-seropositive.

This clone was detected only once. This chain links TRBV4-3 with TRBJ1-1; TRBD1 aligns across 7 bases. Germline CDR1 reads LGHNA; CDR2 reads YSLEER. This CDR3 comprises 15 residues. The ends lost 0 bases at V and 1 base at J; junction bases unmatched: 2. The CDR3 DNA reads TGCGCCAGCAGCCAAGATCAGGGGGAGAACACTGAAGCTTTCTTT. Its translation: CASSQDQGENTEAFF.

The chain couples TRBV27 to TRBJ1-4; 9 nucleotides align to TRBD1. The CDR3 extends over 18 amino acids. Germline V gene sequence: CDR1 MNHEY, CDR2 SMNVEV (reference sequence). The V gene end was trimmed by 5 bases and the J gene end by 2 bases; junction bases not matched to a gene: 12. CDR3 sequence: CASSVYSGTGITNEKLFF. Written as DNA, the CDR3 is TGTGCCAGCAGTGTATACTCCGGGACAGGGATTACTAATGAAAAACTGTTTTTT.

The chain employs TRBV5-6 and TRBJ2-1; D not resolved. CDR1 is SGHDT, CDR2 YYEEEE, per germline. V lost 0 bases and J lost 0, with 10 bases in between. CDR3 length equals 16 residues. CDR3 residues: CASSLAGLSSYNEQFF. CDR3 nucleotides: TGTGCCAGCAGCTTGGCCGGGTTGAGCTCCTACAATGAGCAGTTCTTC.

This chain connects TRBV7-6 to TRBJ2-5; 9 bases agree with TRBD2. The CDR3 spans 16 residues. Trimming removed 1 base from V and 5 bases from J; junction bases left unmatched: 8. Germline V gene lookup returns CDR1 SGHVS and CDR2 FNYEAQ. The CDR3 spells CASSLGGGGARETQYF. The CDR3, as DNA: TGTGCCAGCAGCTTAGGCGGCGGGGGGGCCCGGGAGACCCAGTACTTC.

The chain couples TRBV5-4 to TRBJ2-7; 12 nucleotides align to TRBD2. Germline V gene lookup returns CDR1 SGHNT and CDR2 YYREEE (reference sequence). Trimming took 4 bases from V and 5 from J; bases not matched to a gene: 10. This CDR3 has 16 residues. The CDR3 sequence: CASSTGLAGGEHEQYF. The DNA of the CDR3 is TGTGCCAGCAGCACGGGCCTAGCGGGAGGGGAACACGAGCAGTACTTC. The whole variable domain, remainder taken from reference TRBV5-4 and TRBJ2-7, is ETGVTQSPTHLIKTRGQQVTLRCSSQSGHNTVSWYQQALGQGPQFIFQYYREEENGRGNFPPRFSGLQFPNYSSELNVNALELDDSALYLCASSTGLAGGEHEQYFGPGTRLTVT.

V gene TRBV10-3 combines with J gene TRBJ2-7, with 9 bases that match TRBD1. CDR1 ENHRY and CDR2 SYGVKD come from the germline V gene. This CDR3 region has 14 residues. The trim removed 8 bases at V and 6 bases at J, leaving 11 bases unmatched. This CDR3 is CAIAPGQGTGEQYF. The CDR3 DNA reads as TGTGCCATCGCTCCCGGACAGGGGACGGGCGAGCAGTACTTC.

The gene calls are TRBV2 and TRBJ1-2; possibly TRBD1 for D (6 bases). CDR1 is SNHLY, CDR2 FYNNEI, per germline. Trimming cost V 9 bases and J 7 bases, with 15 bases left between them. This CDR3 has 12 residues. The CDR3 DNA reads as TGTGCCAGACAGGGCGAACGGAGTGGCTACACCTTC. Protein: CARQGERSGYTF.

The chain uses TRBV4-1 and TRBJ2-3; D gene unclear. The germline CDR1 and CDR2 sequences are MGHRA and YSYEKL. This CDR3 comprises 12 residues. The V end was cut by 1 base, the J end by 7 bases, with 6 bases between. CDR3 DNA: TGCGCCAGCAGCCAAGGAGGTAATACGCAGTATTTT. It codes for CASSQGGNTQYF.

This clone has a single count. CDR3 protein: CASTLTGSGYTF. CDR3 DNA sequence: TGTGCCAGCACCCTGACAGGCTCGGGCTACACCTTC. The chain links TRBV7-9 to TRBJ1-2, with a tentative D call TRBD1 (6 bases). Germline lookup yields CDR1 SEHNR and CDR2 FQNEAQ (reference sequence). The CDR3 totals 12 residues. V was trimmed by 7 bases and J by 8 bases, leaving 14 bases between them.

The chain combines TRBV7-8 with TRBJ1-1; weak D call: TRBD1 (5 bases). CDR1 and CDR2 (germline): SGHVS, FQNEAQ. The CDR3 sequence is 16 residues long. The V and J ends lost 5 bases and 0 bases respectively, with 16 bases between them. CDR3 protein: CASSAFRQLMNTEAFF. The CDR3 DNA is TGTGCCAGCAGCGCGTTCCGACAGTTAATGAACACTGAAGCTTTCTTT.

The rearrangement joins TRBV10-1 to TRBJ2-7; 8 bases match TRBD2. The length of the CDR3 is 13 residues. Germline loops: CDR1 WNHNN, CDR2 SYGVQD (reference sequence). J was trimmed by 12 bases and V by 0 bases; bases with no gene match: 7. The CDR3 DNA is TGCGCCAGCAGTGAGTCGACGGCTAGCGGGCTGTACTTC. Its protein is CASSESTASGLYF.

The V gene is TRBV7-9, the J gene TRBJ2-3; 7 nucleotides match TRBD2. Germline V lookup: CDR1 SEHNR, CDR2 FQNEAQ (reference sequence). There are 14 residues in the CDR3. The V gene end was trimmed by 5 bases and the J gene end by 4 bases; junction bases not matched to a gene: 6. The CDR3 DNA is TGTGCCAGCAGCCCGACTAGCTTATCAGATACGCAGTATTTT. Translated, it gives CASSPTSLSDTQYF.

The chain has TRBV10-3 and TRBJ1-1; 8 bases match TRBD1. This CDR3 is 14 amino acids long. The trim removed 6 bases at V and 1 base at J, leaving 4 bases unmatched. Germline CDR1 reads ENHRY; CDR2 reads SYGVKD. CDR3 sequence reads: CAIRDRVQNTEAFF. DNA of the CDR3: TGTGCCATCAGGGACAGGGTCCAGAACACTGAAGCTTTCTTT.

The chain has TRBV5-4 and TRBJ1-6, with D unresolved. The germline gives CDR1 SGHNT, CDR2 YYREEE (reference sequence). CDR3 length equals 13 residues. The V gene lost 1 base and the J gene lost 7 bases, with 6 bases spanning the gap. For the CDR3, the DNA is TGTGCCAGCAGCTTGTCCAGGAATTCACCCCTCCACTTT. Its translation: CASSLSRNSPLHF.

This clone showed up just a few times. The rearrangement joins TRBV27 to TRBJ2-2; perhaps TRBD1 as D (6 bases). This CDR3 is 14 amino acids long. Germline assignment: CDR1 MNHEY and CDR2 SMNVEV (reference sequence). The V gene lost 3 bases and the J gene lost 7 bases, with 12 bases spanning the gap. The CDR3: CASSFQGLIGELFF. The DNA of the CDR3 is TGTGCCAGCAGTTTTCAGGGGTTGATCGGGGAGCTGTTTTTT.

The chain is built from TRBV10-3 and TRBJ2-1, with TRBD1 identical over 8 bases. The V and J ends lost 10 bases and 9 bases, in that order; junction bases with no gene match: 17. CDR3 length: 15 residues. CDR1 is ENHRY, CDR2 SYGVKD, per germline. The CDR3 DNA is TGTGCCACCCTTGGGACAGGTGGAGAGGGTCGTGAGCAGTTCTTC. This codes for CATLGTGGEGREQFF.

This clone was counted once. The V and J genes are TRBV11-3 and TRBJ2-3; 15 nucleotides agree with TRBD2. Trimming took 4 bases from V and 2 from J; bases not matched to a gene: 10. Germline V gene data show CDR1 as SGHNT and CDR2 as YENEEA. The CDR3 spans 19 residues. The CDR3 nucleotides are TGTGCCAGCAGCTCCTATCCGGGACTAGCGGGGGGTGACACAGATACGCAGTATTTT. Translated, it gives CASSSYPGLAGGDTDTQYF.

The rearrangement uses TRBV7-2 and TRBJ1-5; TRBD1 agrees at 8 bases. The V gene end was trimmed by 1 base and the J gene end by 2 bases; junction bases not matched to a gene: 1. Germline V lookup: CDR1 SGHTA, CDR2 FQGNSA. The CDR3 contains 15 residues. Here the CDR3 DNA reads TGTGCCAGCAGCTTAGTGACAGGGGGCAATCAGCCCCAGCATTTT. It is translated as CASSLVTGGNQPQHF.